This T cell receptor (beta chain) stems from a study of CXCR3-negative and CXCR3-positive naive CD8 T cells. Study-wide findings and caveats: Much lower diversity was found in memory CD8+ cells, while both naive subsets had comparably high diversity. In naive cells, CXCR3-negative and CXCR3-positive subsets had similar TRBV-TRBJ usage; memory cells differed. Most assays were run on fresh PBMCs (CXCR3 expression partially decreased after cryopreservation).

Germline assignment: CDR1 LNHDA and CDR2 SQIVND (reference sequence). This CDR3 region has 17 residues. About this clonotype itself: Its specificity is not known.

The method, 5' RACE with UMI labels, was used to prepare the TRB cDNA libraries. TCRdb re-called the 5' RACE reads and shows each CDR3 protein once, DNA omitted. The table counts about 80,000 distinct CDR3 sequences; roughly 1.4% lies in the top ten. V gene TRBV19 combines with J gene TRBJ2-2; TCRdb designates TRBD2, a call that cannot be tested without DNA. This receptor was obtained from a human donor in good health. Some clones in this sample may be carry-over from other donors' samples. The sequenced sample was naive CXCR3- CD8+ T cells from blood. Subset in this sample: CD45RO-CCR7+CD27+CD95- naive CD8+ T cells lacking CXCR3 (TNR3-). CDR3 in amino acids: CASSPETSGGSTGELFF.